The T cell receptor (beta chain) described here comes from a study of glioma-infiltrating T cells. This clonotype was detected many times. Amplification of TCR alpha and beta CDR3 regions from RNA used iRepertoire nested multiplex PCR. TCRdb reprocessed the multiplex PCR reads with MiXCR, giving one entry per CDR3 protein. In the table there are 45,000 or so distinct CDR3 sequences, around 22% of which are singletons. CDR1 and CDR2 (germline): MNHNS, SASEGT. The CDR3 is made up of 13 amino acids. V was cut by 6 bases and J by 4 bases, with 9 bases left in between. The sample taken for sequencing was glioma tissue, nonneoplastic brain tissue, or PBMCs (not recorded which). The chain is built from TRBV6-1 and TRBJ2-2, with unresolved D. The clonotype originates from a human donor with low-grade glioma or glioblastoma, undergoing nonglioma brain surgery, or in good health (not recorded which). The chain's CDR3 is CASSPFTTGELFF. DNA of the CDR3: TGTGCCAGCAGCCCGTTTACCACCGGGGAGCTGTTTTTT.